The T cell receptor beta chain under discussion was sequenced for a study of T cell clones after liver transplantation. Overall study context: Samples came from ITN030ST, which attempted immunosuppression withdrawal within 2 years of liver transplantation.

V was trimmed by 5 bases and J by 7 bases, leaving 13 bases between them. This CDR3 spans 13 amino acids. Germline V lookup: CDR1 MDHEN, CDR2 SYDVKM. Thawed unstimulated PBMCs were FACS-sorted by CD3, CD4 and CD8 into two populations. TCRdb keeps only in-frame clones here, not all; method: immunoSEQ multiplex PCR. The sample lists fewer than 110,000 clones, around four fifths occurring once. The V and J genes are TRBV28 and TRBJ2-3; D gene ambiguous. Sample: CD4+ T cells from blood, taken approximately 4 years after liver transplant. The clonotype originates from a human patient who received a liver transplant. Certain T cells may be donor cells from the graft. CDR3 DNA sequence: TGTGCCAGCAGTCCCCCGCAGTTAAATACGCAGTATTTT. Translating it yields CASSPPQLNTQYF.